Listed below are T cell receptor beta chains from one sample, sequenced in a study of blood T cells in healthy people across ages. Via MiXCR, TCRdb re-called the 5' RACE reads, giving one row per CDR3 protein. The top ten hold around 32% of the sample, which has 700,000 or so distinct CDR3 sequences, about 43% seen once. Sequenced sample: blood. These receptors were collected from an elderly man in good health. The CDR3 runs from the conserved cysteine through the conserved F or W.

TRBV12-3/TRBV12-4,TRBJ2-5,CASRSLRAGHQETQYF
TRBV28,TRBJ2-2,CASSLPLRELFF
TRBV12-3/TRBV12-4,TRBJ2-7,CASSPTINYEQYF
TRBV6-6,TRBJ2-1,CASIFEEGVRYYNEQFF
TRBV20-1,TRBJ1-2,CSAPGSWYGYTF
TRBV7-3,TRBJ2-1,CASSLMARSSYNEQFF
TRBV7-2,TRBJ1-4,CASSSQRGTEKLFF
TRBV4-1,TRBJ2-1,CASSQGSGDRDNEQFF
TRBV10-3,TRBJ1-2,CAIRARQGNGGYTF
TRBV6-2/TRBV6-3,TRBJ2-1,CASRDRGSHNEQFF
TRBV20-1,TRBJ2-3,CSAMGIAGVSDTQYF
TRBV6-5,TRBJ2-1,CASSYVGRGYEQFF
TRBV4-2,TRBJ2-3,CASSQGQPETDTQYF
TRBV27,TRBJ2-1,CASSETPWSSYNEQFF
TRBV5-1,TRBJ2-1,CASALRTGSYNEQFF
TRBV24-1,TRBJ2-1,CATSDRGTSGLYNEQFF
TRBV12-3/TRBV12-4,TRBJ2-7,CASSLRGTGGTVTYEQYF
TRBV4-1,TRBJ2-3,CASSDRDRGFPDTQYF
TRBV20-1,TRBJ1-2,CSARDSGTGDGYTF
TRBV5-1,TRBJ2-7,CASSFTFSYEQYF
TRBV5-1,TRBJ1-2,CASSWGQGSFGYTF
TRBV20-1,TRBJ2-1,CSAKATSGRVGPYNEQFF
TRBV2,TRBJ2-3,CASNARRFNTDTQYF
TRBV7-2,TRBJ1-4,CASSSRRGANEKLFF
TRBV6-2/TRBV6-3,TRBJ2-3,CASSWTDTSTDTQYF
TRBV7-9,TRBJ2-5,CASSPPGTSLAGGTQYF
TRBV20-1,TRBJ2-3,CSAAGTGLTDTQYF
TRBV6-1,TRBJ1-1,CASRWGQGVNTEAFF
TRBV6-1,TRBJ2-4,CASKDFPGTYNEQYF
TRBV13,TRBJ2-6,CASSLLAGGANVLTF
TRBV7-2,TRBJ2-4,CASSFFQGAQNIQYF
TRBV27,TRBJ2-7,CASSLKPAPSYEQYF
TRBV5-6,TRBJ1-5,CASSVGWGQPQHF
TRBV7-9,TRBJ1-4,CASSFPHEKLFF
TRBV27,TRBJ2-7,CASSLTPGGLYEQYF
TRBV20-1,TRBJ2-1,CSARDLLPSGRHNEQFF
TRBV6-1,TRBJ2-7,CASSGGQGNFHYEQYF
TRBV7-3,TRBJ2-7,CASSLNGDSSYEQYF
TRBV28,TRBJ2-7,CASFRTDRSEQYF
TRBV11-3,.,CASSFSGGSHNEQYF
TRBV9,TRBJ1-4,CASSVGTRTEATNEKLFF
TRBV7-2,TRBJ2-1,CASVLWRGGYYNEQFF
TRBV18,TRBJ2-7,CASSQRNDYEQYF
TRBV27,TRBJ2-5,CASTRTGNIQETQYF
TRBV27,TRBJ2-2,CASSRDRYGELFF
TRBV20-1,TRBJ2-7,CSATTGNEQYF
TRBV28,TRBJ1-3,CASLEGGDGNTIYF
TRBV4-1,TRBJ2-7,CASSQADRVGPYEQYF
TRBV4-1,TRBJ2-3,CASSQEGREGRSTDTQYF
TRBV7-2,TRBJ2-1,CASSLTPGLAGGEQFF
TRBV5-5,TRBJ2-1,CASTRTDSGAGNEQFF
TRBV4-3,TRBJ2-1,CASSQGSATPYNEQFF
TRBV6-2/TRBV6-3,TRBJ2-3,CASSYGTPFTQYF
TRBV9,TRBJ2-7,CASSGTYYEQYF